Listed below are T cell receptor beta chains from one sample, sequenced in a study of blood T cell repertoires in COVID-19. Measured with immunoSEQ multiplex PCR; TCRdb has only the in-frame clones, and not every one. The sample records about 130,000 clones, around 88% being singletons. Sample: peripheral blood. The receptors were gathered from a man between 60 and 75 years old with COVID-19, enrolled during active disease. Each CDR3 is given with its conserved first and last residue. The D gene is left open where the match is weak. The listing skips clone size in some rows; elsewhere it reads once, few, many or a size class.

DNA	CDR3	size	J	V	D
TGTGCCAGCAGCTTTCAGGGAAACACCATATATTTT	CASSFQGNTIYF	few	TRBJ1-3	TRBV3-1/TRBV3-2	NA
TGTGCCAGCAGCTTTCGGTCTGATAATTCACCCCTCCACTTT	CASSFRSDNSPLHF	NA	TRBJ1-6	TRBV11-1	NA
TGTGCCAGCAGCCAAGATACGAGGGGGTTGGATACGCAGTATTTT	CASSQDTRGLDTQYF	NA	TRBJ2-3	TRBV4-2	NA
TGTGCCAGCAGTCCTCACAGGGAAAGGTCTGAAGCTTTCTTT	CASSPHRERSEAFF	NA	TRBJ1-1	TRBV27	NA
TGTGCCAGTACCCTGGGACAGGCGGCTAACCGCGATGAGCAGTTCTTC	CASTLGQAANRDEQFF	NA	TRBJ2-1	TRBV19	TRBD1
TGTGCCAGTCGACAGGGGCCAATGAACACTGAAGCTTTCTTT	CASRQGPMNTEAFF	NA	TRBJ1-1	TRBV6-5	TRBD1
TGTGCCAGCAGTTACTCGACAGGGCTCGAGCAGTACTTC	CASSYSTGLEQYF	NA	TRBJ2-7	TRBV6-2/TRBV6-3	TRBD1
TGTGCCAGCAGCGTCTTTAGCGGGGCGGTCGCCGCTAACTATGGCTACACCTTC	CASSVFSGAVAANYGYTF	NA	TRBJ1-2	TRBV9	NA
TGTGCCAGCAGCCCCAGGGACAGAGGAACTGGAAACACCATATATTTT	CASSPRDRGTGNTIYF	NA	TRBJ1-3	TRBV7-2	TRBD1
TGTGCCAGCAGCACAGACAGGGTCGGCGGTCAGCCCCAGCATTTT	CASSTDRVGGQPQHF	NA	TRBJ1-5	TRBV27	TRBD1
TGTGCCAGTAGTGCGGGGGGGACAGCCTACGAGCAGTACTTC	CASSAGGTAYEQYF	NA	TRBJ2-7	TRBV19	TRBD2
TGTGCCAGCAGCCACCGGGACTACCTGTCGGGGACCCAGTACTTC	CASSHRDYLSGTQYF	NA	TRBJ2-5	TRBV5-4	TRBD2
TGTGCCAGCAGCTTGGAGGGGTTTAACTACGAGCAGTACTTC	CASSLEGFNYEQYF	NA	TRBJ2-7	TRBV5-5	NA
TGCGCCAGCAGCCAAGACTCCTGGGGAGATGACACTGAAGCTTTCTTT	CASSQDSWGDDTEAFF	NA	TRBJ1-1	TRBV4-3	NA
TGTGCCAGTAGAAGCACAGTGAACACTGAAGCTTTCTTT	CASRSTVNTEAFF	NA	TRBJ1-1	TRBV19	NA
TGTGCCACCAGCACCAGGACAGGGGAGGATCAGCCCCAGCATTTT	CATSTRTGEDQPQHF	NA	TRBJ1-5	TRBV15	TRBD1
TGTGCCAGCTCGCGTGACAGGGGGACGCCCTACGAGCAGTACTTC	CASSRDRGTPYEQYF	NA	TRBJ2-7	TRBV18	TRBD1
TGTGCCAGCAGCTTTAATGGGGACACCGATAGCAATCAGCCCCAGCATTTT	CASSFNGDTDSNQPQHF	NA	TRBJ1-5	TRBV5-6	NA
TGTGCCAGCAGTTACTCGGTCGCGGGGGGGCGGAATGAGCAGTTCTTC	CASSYSVAGGRNEQFF	NA	TRBJ2-1	TRBV6-6	TRBD2
TGTGCCAGTGGCACATCGGGGAACACTGAAGCTTTCTTT	CASGTSGNTEAFF	NA	TRBJ1-1	TRBV6-5	NA
TGTGCCAGCGTTCCCCCCGGGGAGCCAGGCAATCAGCCCCAGCATTTT	CASVPPGEPGNQPQHF	NA	TRBJ1-5	TRBV2	NA
TGTGCCAGCAGCTTGGTCAGAAACCCCACAGATACGCAGTATTTT	CASSLVRNPTDTQYF	NA	TRBJ2-3	TRBV5-6	NA
TGTGCCAGCAGGTTTACAGGGGCTCAAGAGCAGTACTTC	CASRFTGAQEQYF	NA	TRBJ2-7	TRBV7-8	TRBD1
TGCAGTGCCGGGACAGCCACTGAAGCTTTCTTT	CSAGTATEAFF	NA	TRBJ1-1	TRBV20-1	TRBD1
TGCGCCAGCAGAGGAGTGGACTCCTACGAGCAGTACTTC	CASRGVDSYEQYF	NA	TRBJ2-7	TRBV5-1	NA
TGTGCCAGCAGCACAGGGGGCGAGCAGTACTTC	CASSTGGEQYF	NA	TRBJ2-7	TRBV6-5	TRBD1
TGTGCCAGCAGCCAAGATGGGGCTTTCGTGGATACGCAGTATTTT	CASSQDGAFVDTQYF	NA	TRBJ2-3	TRBV3-1/TRBV3-2	NA
TGTGCCAGCAAGGATTCGTACTATAGCAATCAGCCCCAGCATTTT	CASKDSYYSNQPQHF	NA	TRBJ1-5	TRBV7-2	NA
TGTGCCAGCAGCCCTACGGGGGGGTGGGGCGAAACCCAGTACTTC	CASSPTGGWGETQYF	NA	TRBJ2-5	TRBV3-1/TRBV3-2	TRBD2
TGCAGTGCTAGTCCACCCGGTGGTCAGCCCCAGCATTTT	CSASPPGGQPQHF	NA	TRBJ1-5	TRBV20-1	NA
TGTGCCTGGACCCGAGGAGGGAGGACTGAAGCTTTCTTT	CAWTRGGRTEAFF	NA	TRBJ1-1	TRBV30	NA
TGTGCCAGCAGGTCGAACAGGGTCTCGGGTGGCTACACCTTC	CASRSNRVSGGYTF	NA	TRBJ1-2	TRBV28	NA
TGTGCCTGGAGTTCAGGGGTCGATCAGCCCCAGCATTTT	CAWSSGVDQPQHF	NA	TRBJ1-5	TRBV30	NA
TGTGCCTGGACTCCCACAGGTGCCAGTCAGCCCCAGCATTTT	CAWTPTGASQPQHF	NA	TRBJ1-5	TRBV30	NA
TGTGCCAGTAGTATAGCCAGGGGTGCTAACTATGGCTACACCTTC	CASSIARGANYGYTF	NA	TRBJ1-2	TRBV19	NA
TGTGCCAGCAGGGAGACTAGCGGGGGGGCAGATACGCAGTATTTT	CASRETSGGADTQYF	NA	TRBJ2-3	TRBV2	TRBD2
TGTGCCAACCCCGGACAGGGTGAGAGGTATGGCTACACCTTC	CANPGQGERYGYTF	NA	TRBJ1-2	TRBV2	TRBD1
TGTGCCAGCACCCCCCCCTCTTTGAACACTGAAGCTTTCTTT	CASTPPSLNTEAFF	NA	TRBJ1-1	TRBV28	NA
TGTGCCAGCAGCCACTTCCAAAGGGACAGATATTCACCCCTCCACTTT	CASSHFQRDRYSPLHF	NA	TRBJ1-6	TRBV27	TRBD1
TGTGCCAGCAGCTGGGGGGACAGGGCGGGGGACACTGAAGCTTTCTTT	CASSWGDRAGDTEAFF	few	TRBJ1-1	TRBV5-8	TRBD1
TGTGCCAGCAGCACCGGGACAGCGCCCTACGAGCAGTACTTC	CASSTGTAPYEQYF	NA	TRBJ2-7	TRBV9	TRBD1
TGTGCCAGCAGTTACAGCGGGAATAAGAATGAAAAACTGTTTTTT	CASSYSGNKNEKLFF	NA	TRBJ1-4	TRBV6-5	NA
TGTGCCAGCAGTGCGGTTTATGCCGCTGAAGCTTTCTTT	CASSAVYAAEAFF	NA	TRBJ1-1	TRBV12-3/TRBV12-4	NA
TGCAGCGTTGAGACAGGGGGAGGTGGGGCCAACGTCCTGACTTTC	CSVETGGGGANVLTF	NA	TRBJ2-6	TRBV29-1	TRBD1
TGTGCCAGTAGTACGCCGGGCCCAGCGGATGGCTACACCTTC	CASSTPGPADGYTF	NA	TRBJ1-2	TRBV19	NA
TGTGCCAGCAGTCCGCCGGGACAGGGGACTGAAGCTTTCTTT	CASSPPGQGTEAFF	few	TRBJ1-1	TRBV28	TRBD1
TGTGCCAGCAGTTACTCGACAGGGAGTCTCGGAGGCTACACCTTC	CASSYSTGSLGGYTF	NA	TRBJ1-2	TRBV6-2/TRBV6-3	TRBD1
TGTGCCAGCAGCTTGTATCACGGGCAGCCCCAGCATTTT	CASSLYHGQPQHF	NA	TRBJ1-5	TRBV7-8	NA
TGCGCCAGCAGGTACAGGCCCCTTAACAATCAGCCCCAGCATTTT	CASRYRPLNNQPQHF	few	TRBJ1-5	TRBV5-1	NA
TGTGCCAGCAGCCAAGTCCGGACCGGGGAGCTGTTTTTT	CASSQVRTGELFF	NA	TRBJ2-2	TRBV3-1/TRBV3-2	NA
TGTGCCTGGAGTCCGCAGGGAACCTACGAGCAGTACTTC	CAWSPQGTYEQYF	NA	TRBJ2-7	TRBV30	NA
TGTGCCATCAGTGAGGGCTGGGCGGGGGCTTCTAACTATGGCTACACCTTC	CAISEGWAGASNYGYTF	NA	TRBJ1-2	TRBV10-3	NA
TGTGCCAGTAGTCCGAGCGGGGGGCTCCCTTACAATGAGCAGTTCTTC	CASSPSGGLPYNEQFF	NA	TRBJ2-1	TRBV19	TRBD2
TGTGCCAGCAGTGACCCCCGGACAGGGGACTTTCAGCCCCAGCATTTT	CASSDPRTGDFQPQHF	once	TRBJ1-5	TRBV6-1	TRBD1
TGTGCCTGGAGTGTTGGCGGGGGCGTTTACGAGCAGTACTTC	CAWSVGGGVYEQYF	NA	TRBJ2-7	TRBV30	NA